Listed here are 10 T cell receptor beta chains from one sample, sequenced in a study of blood T cell repertoires in COVID-19. This table comes from immunoSEQ multiplex PCR, and its TCRdb copy is limited to in-frame clones, with some not included. The sample holds 150,000 to 200,000 clones, roughly 80% seen once. The source material was PBMCs or T cells enriched from blood (not recorded which). The receptors derive from a man aged 45 to 65 who had recovered from COVID-19.

The genes are TRBV19 and TRBJ2-1; D is possibly TRBD1 (6 bases). Germline V gene lookup returns CDR1 LNHDA and CDR2 SQIVND (reference sequence). The V and J ends lost 6 bases and 5 bases respectively, with 20 bases between them. The CDR3 covers 16 residues. Written as DNA, the CDR3 is TGTGCCAGTAGGGATCCAGCCGGGACACAAAACAATGAGCAGTTCTTC. This gives the protein CASRDPAGTQNNEQFF.

J is TRBJ2-1 and V is TRBV21-1; the table's D call, TRBD2, has no DNA check behind it. TRBV21-1 is flagged as a pseudogene. The CDR3 sequence is 18 residues long. The CDR3 is CASSKAPGLAGGVNEQFF. The CDR3 nucleotides are TGTGCCAGCAGCAAAGCCCCGGGACTAGCGGGGGGGGTTAATGAGCAGTTCTTC.

The chain has TRBV6-5 and TRBJ1-2, with a possible D match to TRBD1 (6 bases). Germline V gives CDR1 MNHEY, CDR2 SVGAGI. V lost 0 bases, J lost 6 bases, and 14 bases lay in between. This CDR3 is 15 amino acids long. The CDR3 is CASSYSLVGDNGYTF. The DNA for the CDR3 is TGTGCCAGCAGTTACTCGTTGGTCGGGGACAATGGCTACACCTTC.

V and J are TRBV28 and TRBJ2-7, with D tentatively TRBD1 (6 bases). V was pared by 3 bases and J by 0 bases, with 12 bases between. Germline assignment: CDR1 MDHEN and CDR2 SYDVKM. The CDR3 contains 15 residues. The CDR3 loop reads CASSLDSAFSYEQYF. CDR3 DNA sequence: TGTGCCAGCAGTTTGGACAGCGCGTTCTCCTACGAGCAGTACTTC.

The chain uses TRBV19 and TRBJ2-5; perhaps TRBD2 as D (5 bases). This CDR3 spans 13 amino acids. In germline, CDR1 is LNHDA, CDR2 SQIVND (reference sequence). The V end was cut by 3 bases, the J end by 4 bases, with 9 bases between. In nucleotides, the CDR3 is TGTGCCAGTAGTATCTACGGAGGAGAGACCCAGTACTTC. Protein product: CASSIYGGETQYF.

This clone has only a few counts. The genes are TRBV4-2 and TRBJ1-5; 10 positions agree with TRBD1. CDR1 LGHNA and CDR2 YNFKEQ come from the germline V gene. V lost 0 bases and J lost 2; bases outside the gene matches: 4. CDR3 length: 17 residues. The CDR3 DNA sequence: TGTGCCAGCAGCCAAGAGGACAGGGGGATAGGCAATCAGCCCCAGCATTTT. This gives the protein CASSQEDRGIGNQPQHF.

The chain joins TRBV6-5 to TRBJ2-5, with 9 positions matching TRBD2. The CDR3 loop spans 14 amino acids. The trim removed 10 bases at V and 2 bases at J, leaving 8 bases unmatched. Germline CDR1 and CDR2: MNHEY and SVGAGI. The CDR3 loop is CATVKAGGQETQYF. CDR3 bases: TGTGCCACAGTAAAAGCGGGGGGTCAAGAGACCCAGTACTTC.

A few counts support this clone. J is TRBJ2-7 and V is TRBV5-1; 10 bases line up with TRBD1. Germline lookup yields CDR1 SGHRS and CDR2 YFSETQ. The CDR3 loop spans 16 amino acids. The trim removed 1 base at V and 0 bases at J, leaving 4 bases unmatched. CDR3 amino acids: CASSLLDRGDSYEQYF. The CDR3, as DNA: TGCGCCAGCAGCTTGCTGGACAGGGGGGACTCCTACGAGCAGTACTTC.

The chain couples TRBV28 to TRBJ2-5; 14 bases map to TRBD2. The CDR3 has 19 amino acids. V was clipped by 1 base and J by 3 bases; unmatched bases: 10. Germline-derived CDR1 and CDR2 are MDHEN and SYDVKM. The CDR3 here is CASSLFRRLAGGSEETQYF. The CDR3 DNA reads as TGTGCCAGCAGTTTATTCCGGAGACTAGCGGGGGGGTCGGAAGAGACCCAGTACTTC.

The gene calls are TRBV28 and TRBJ2-1; D is unresolved. The V and J ends lost 5 bases and 4 bases respectively, with 3 bases between them. This CDR3 is 11 amino acids long. From germline, CDR1 is MDHEN and CDR2 SYDVKM. This CDR3 is CASSRYNEQFF. CDR3 nucleotides: TGTGCCAGCAGTCGGTACAATGAGCAGTTCTTC.